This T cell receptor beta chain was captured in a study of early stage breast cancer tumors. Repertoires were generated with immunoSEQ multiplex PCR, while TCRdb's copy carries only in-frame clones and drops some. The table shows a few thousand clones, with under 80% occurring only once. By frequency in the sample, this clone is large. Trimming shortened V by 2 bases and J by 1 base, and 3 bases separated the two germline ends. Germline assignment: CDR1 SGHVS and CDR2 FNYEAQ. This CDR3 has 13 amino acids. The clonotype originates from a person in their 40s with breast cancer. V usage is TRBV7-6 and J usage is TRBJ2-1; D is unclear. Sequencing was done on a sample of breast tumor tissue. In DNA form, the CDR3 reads TGTGCCAGCAGCTTATTTTCCTACAATGAGCAGTTCTTC. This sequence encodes CASSLFSYNEQFF.